Listed below are T cell receptor beta chains from one sample, sequenced in a study of glioma-infiltrating T cells after dendritic cell vaccination. This table comes from immunoSEQ multiplex PCR, and its TCRdb copy is limited to in-frame clones, with some not included. Here the sample spans fewer than 110,000 clones, 75% to 85% being singletons. This specimen consisted of blood, obtained before dendritic cell vaccination. These receptors were taken from a human donor with glioblastoma. The CDR3 runs from the conserved cysteine through the conserved F or W. Each record gives: V gene, CDR3 protein.

V gene: TRBV5-4
CDR3 protein: CASSIQGYYEQYF

V gene: TRBV11-2
CDR3 protein: CASSLGRTGAGTDTQYF

V gene: TRBV6-5
CDR3 protein: CASSLTGVSNQPQHF

V gene: TRBV19
CDR3 protein: CASSMGSLSTNEQFF

V gene: TRBV6-4
CDR3 protein: CASSDREEQFF

V gene: TRBV7-8
CDR3 protein: CASSPRDRGSYTF

V gene: TRBV28
CDR3 protein: CASSLFWGRGDGYTF

V gene: TRBV2
CDR3 protein: CASKGDRVDEQFF

V gene: TRBV6-1
CDR3 protein: CASSEVDRGPNTEAFF

V gene: TRBV7-6
CDR3 protein: CASGTANSPLHF

V gene: TRBV6-6
CDR3 protein: CASTLEGQGGSTIYF

V gene: TRBV18
CDR3 protein: CASSPERAAEAFF

V gene: TRBV13
CDR3 protein: CASSSVGTARSYEQYF

V gene: TRBV19
CDR3 protein: CASVLETQYF

V gene: TRBV25-1
CDR3 protein: CASSVRPGQGAYEQYF

V gene: TRBV10-3
CDR3 protein: CAITQGWVSDTQYF

V gene: TRBV9
CDR3 protein: CASSESGGFGQHTMKQFF

V gene: TRBV6-7
CDR3 protein: CASMQFLGGTYEQYF

V gene: TRBV5-1
CDR3 protein: CASSGTTDEQFF

V gene: TRBV4-2
CDR3 protein: CASSQDLGTAAYF

V gene: TRBV7-2
CDR3 protein: CASSSGQKETQYF

V gene: TRBV5-5
CDR3 protein: CASSLDWGAGELFF

V gene: TRBV7-8
CDR3 protein: CASSFSRETQYF

V gene: TRBV19
CDR3 protein: CASSHGLAGYYEQYF

V gene: TRBV5-4
CDR3 protein: CAGSLVTGTEAQYF

V gene: TRBV6-6
CDR3 protein: CASSLLAEETQYF

V gene: TRBV6-1
CDR3 protein: CASSYRVSQPQHF

V gene: TRBV11-2
CDR3 protein: CASTYSGGRLINYGYTF

V gene: TRBV7-2
CDR3 protein: CASSFTVEAFF

V gene: TRBV5-8
CDR3 protein: CASSLNILDTYGYTF

V gene: TRBV11-3
CDR3 protein: CASSLLPSGGPYNEQFF

V gene: TRBV5-4
CDR3 protein: CASSLDLAGGREQYF

V gene: TRBV5-1
CDR3 protein: CASSVKTGGEEKLFF

V gene: TRBV7-2
CDR3 protein: CASSTQAGEATDTQYF

V gene: TRBV27
CDR3 protein: CASSAHGQGREQYF

V gene: TRBV12-5
CDR3 protein: CASGTGTGLIEQYF

V gene: TRBV2
CDR3 protein: CASRPETEAFF

V gene: TRBV28
CDR3 protein: CASSSSLYNEQFF

V gene: TRBV7-2
CDR3 protein: CASSLDRAYGYTF

V gene: TRBV2
CDR3 protein: CASHQGFYNSPLHF

V gene: TRBV19
CDR3 protein: CASSGTQVNTEAFF

V gene: TRBV2
CDR3 protein: CASSEGGGNTEAFF